The 6 T cell receptor beta chains given below trace back to one sample, sequenced in a study of blood T cell repertoires in COVID-19. Using immunoSEQ multiplex PCR, the repertoire was profiled, and TCRdb retains in-frame clones only, with some absent. The sample shows 400,000 to 450,000 clones, 86% of them seen only once. The sample consisted of peripheral blood. These receptors were obtained from a woman in her 30s with active or convalescent COVID-19.

The chain uses TRBV7-2 and TRBJ2-3; 9 bases are shared with TRBD2. Germline CDR1 is SGHTA and CDR2 is FQGNSA. Unmatched junction bases numbered 5, after V lost 3 bases and J lost 1 base. CDR3 length equals 16 residues. For the CDR3, the DNA is TGTGCCAGCAGCTTGCGGGGCGGGGGGGGCACAGATACGCAGTATTTT. Its translation: CASSLRGGGGTDTQYF.

Only one count was recorded for this clone. The chain combines TRBV18 with TRBJ1-3, with TRBD1 matching 7 bases. J lost 2 bases, V lost 3 bases, and 4 bases had no gene match. The CDR3 sequence is 15 residues long. Per the germline V gene, CDR1 is KGHSH and CDR2 is LQKENI. The CDR3 protein is CASSPMTGTGNTIYF. The CDR3 DNA reads TGTGCCAGCTCACCCATGACAGGGACTGGAAACACCATATATTTT.

This chain joins TRBV6-5 and TRBJ2-7; TRBD1 is a possible D gene (6 bases). Germline V gene sequence: CDR1 MNHEY, CDR2 SVGAGI. V lost 0 bases, J lost 6 bases, and 9 bases lay in between. CDR3 size: 13 residues. CDR3 in DNA: TGTGCCAGCAGTTACTCCAGAGGGGGCGAGCAGTACTTC. It encodes CASSYSRGGEQYF.

A few counts support this clone. The CDR3 region is CASSYSHGRDGYTF. CDR3 DNA: TGTGCCAGCAGTTACTCGCACGGGAGAGATGGCTACACCTTC. The rearrangement joins TRBV6-2 or TRBV6-3 to TRBJ1-2; D gene uncertain. V lost 0 bases, J lost 6 bases, and 11 bases lay in between. Germline values: CDR1 MNHEY, CDR2 SVGEGT. The CDR3 length is 14 residues.

The chain combines TRBV13 with TRBJ2-7; 8 nucleotides match TRBD1. This CDR3 has 14 residues. The ends lost 5 bases at V and 3 bases at J; junction bases unmatched: 6. Germline V gene sequence: CDR1 PRHDT, CDR2 FYEKMQ (reference sequence). CDR3 nucleotides: TGTGCCAGCAGCAGAGGACAGGGAAGCTACGAGCAGTACTTC. It codes for CASSRGQGSYEQYF.

V is TRBV5-1 and J is TRBJ2-5, with 11 bases lining up with TRBD2. Germline assignment: CDR1 SGHRS and CDR2 YFSETQ. V was clipped by 1 base and J by 2 bases; unmatched bases: 1. The CDR3 sequence is 15 residues long. CDR3 amino acids: CASSLTSGGQETQYF. The CDR3 coding sequence is TGCGCCAGCAGCTTGACTAGCGGGGGACAAGAGACCCAGTACTTC.